Below, 31 T cell receptor beta chains from the same sample are listed, as sequenced in a study of graft-versus-host responses after intestinal transplantation. No cognate antigen is known for these TCRs. Measured with immunoSEQ multiplex PCR; TCRdb has only the in-frame clones, and not every one. The repertoire consists of around 120,000 clones, with 90% occurring once and the leading ten covering about 0.18%. The sample consisted of unstimulated CD4+ T cells sorted from spleen or lymph node cells, taken before intestinal transplant. The receptors come from a human donor who received an intestinal transplant.

This chain joins TRBV7-2 and TRBJ2-1, with 10 bases matching TRBD2. J lost 4 bases, V lost 5 bases, and 5 bases had no gene match. Germline V gene lookup returns CDR1 SGHTA and CDR2 FQGNSA. CDR3 length equals 15 residues. The CDR3 coding sequence is TGTGCCAGCAGCACACTAGCGGGGCGATACAATGAGCAGTTCTTC. Translating it yields CASSTLAGRYNEQFF.

The genes are TRBV5-1 and TRBJ2-3; 8 bases fit TRBD2. Germline values: CDR1 SGHRS, CDR2 YFSETQ. Unmatched junction bases numbered 2, after V lost 0 bases and J lost 8 bases. This CDR3 comprises 13 residues. This CDR3 is CASSLDSGGTQYF. The CDR3 DNA reads as TGCGCCAGCAGCTTGGACAGCGGGGGTACGCAGTATTTT.

The V and J genes are TRBV6-6 and TRBJ1-5; maybe TRBD1 (6 bases). The germline V gene encodes CDR1 MNHNY and CDR2 SVGAGI (reference sequence). There are 15 residues in the CDR3. V shed 5 bases and J shed 2 bases, with 13 bases lying between them. CDR3 DNA sequence: TGTGCCAGCAGTCCTACAGGGCCCGGCAATCAGCCCCAGCATTTT. It specifies CASSPTGPGNQPQHF.

V gene TRBV30 combines with J gene TRBJ2-5, with 9 bases fitting TRBD1. CDR1 and CDR2 (germline): GTSNPN, SVGIG (reference sequence). The CDR3 extends over 14 amino acids. V was pared by 2 bases and J by 4 bases, with 5 bases of the junction left unmatched. CDR3 sequence: CAWSTGGGGETQYF. CDR3 nucleotides: TGTGCCTGGAGTACAGGGGGCGGCGGAGAGACCCAGTACTTC.

This sequence joins TRBV5-1 and TRBJ1-6; 12 positions match TRBD1. Germline V gives CDR1 SGHRS, CDR2 YFSETQ. Trimming at V came to 0 bases and at J to 13 bases, leaving 5 bases not matched to a gene. The CDR3 has 15 amino acids. Here the CDR3 reads CASSLAGQGAGPLHF. The DNA of the CDR3 is TGCGCCAGCAGCTTGGCGGGACAGGGGGCAGGCCCCCTCCACTTT.

The chain recombines TRBV9 with TRBJ1-2; D is uncertain. The CDR3 extends over 14 amino acids. V was pared by 4 bases and J by 5 bases, with 15 bases between. Germline CDR1 reads SGDLS; CDR2 reads YYNGEE. The CDR3 nucleotides are TGTGCCAGCAGCCGCCAGACGGGGAGGTATGGCTACACCTTC. Its protein is CASSRQTGRYGYTF.

V is TRBV27 and J is TRBJ1-1; 11 bases are a match to TRBD1. V lost 8 bases, J lost 6 bases, and 20 bases stayed unmatched. From germline, CDR1 is MNHEY and CDR2 SMNVEV (reference sequence). There are 18 residues in the CDR3. CDR3 bases: TGTGCCAGCGGTGTACGAACCGGGACAGGGGGACCGGTTGCTGAAGCTTTCTTT. This encodes CASGVRTGTGGPVAEAFF.

V usage is TRBV19 and J usage is TRBJ2-7; 12 nucleotides line up with TRBD2. This CDR3 spans 15 amino acids. With V trimmed by 4 bases and J by 4 bases, 5 bases remained unmatched. Germline V gene lookup returns CDR1 LNHDA and CDR2 SQIVND (reference sequence). The CDR3 here is CASSSLAGGQYEQYF. The CDR3 bases are TGTGCCAGTAGTAGCCTAGCGGGAGGGCAGTACGAGCAGTACTTC.

The chain combines TRBV5-4 with TRBJ1-6, with D tentatively TRBD1 (5 bases). The CDR3 runs to 14 residues. V was clipped by 0 bases and J by 12 bases, with 13 bases between them. CDR1 and CDR2 (germline): SGHNT, YYREEE (reference sequence). In nucleotides, the CDR3 is TGTGCCAGCAGCTTGGAAAACGGGGGAGGACCCCTCCACTTT. This gives the protein CASSLENGGGPLHF.

The chain joins TRBV5-1 to TRBJ2-2; no reliable D call. The V gene's germline CDR1 is SGHRS and CDR2 YFSETQ. V dropped 1 base and J dropped 0 bases, with 4 bases sitting between them. This CDR3 is 14 amino acids long. This CDR3 is CASSLSPNTGELFF. The DNA for the CDR3 is TGCGCCAGCAGCTTGAGCCCGAACACCGGGGAGCTGTTTTTT.

The chain recombines TRBV5-5 with TRBJ2-2, with 10 bases identical to TRBD2. Germline V gene lookup returns CDR1 SGHKS and CDR2 YYEKEE (reference sequence). With 4 bases clipped from V and 1 base from J, the junction kept 7 bases outside the gene matches. CDR3 length: 17 amino acids. CDR3 DNA sequence: TGTGCCAGCAGCAAAGAGCGGGGGGGCAGGAACACCGGGGAGCTGTTTTTT. Protein: CASSKERGGRNTGELFF.

The chain couples TRBV5-4 to TRBJ1-2; 8 positions match TRBD1. CDR1 is SGHNT, CDR2 YYREEE, per germline (reference sequence). This CDR3 comprises 14 residues. The ends lost 0 bases at V and 6 bases at J; junction bases unmatched: 4. CDR3 sequence: CASSLGWTGNGYTF. The CDR3 DNA sequence: TGTGCCAGCAGCTTGGGGTGGACAGGGAATGGCTACACCTTC.

The chain combines TRBV2 with TRBJ2-3, with 8 bases matching TRBD1. The V gene end was trimmed by 4 bases and the J gene end by 6 bases; junction bases not matched to a gene: 12. CDR3 length: 16 residues. In germline, CDR1 is SNHLY, CDR2 FYNNEI. The CDR3 loop reads CASSVAQDRVGDTQYF. CDR3 nucleotides: TGTGCCAGCAGTGTAGCCCAGGACAGGGTAGGGGATACGCAGTATTTT.

The rearrangement uses TRBV5-4 and TRBJ2-2; no clear D. V was pared by 0 bases and J by 7 bases, with 13 bases between. Germline V gene sequence: CDR1 SGHNT, CDR2 YYREEE (reference sequence). The CDR3 length is 15 residues. The DNA of the CDR3 is TGTGCCAGCAGCTTGGGCGCAGGCGCCGGCGGGGAGCTGTTTTTT. This codes for CASSLGAGAGGELFF.

This sequence joins TRBV5-1 and TRBJ1-4; 7 nucleotides match TRBD1. V lost 2 bases to trimming and J lost 6 bases; unmatched junction nucleotides: 7. CDR1 is SGHRS, CDR2 YFSETQ, per germline. The CDR3 totals 15 residues. The CDR3 coding sequence is TGCGCCAGCAGCTTTGCACAGGGGTATGATGAAAAACTGTTTTTT. Translation: CASSFAQGYDEKLFF.

The chain joins TRBV5-6 to TRBJ1-4; perhaps TRBD1 as D (6 bases). The germline gives CDR1 SGHDT, CDR2 YYEEEE. Trimming left V 2 bases short and J 6 bases short, with 11 bases between. This CDR3 comprises 14 residues. The CDR3, as DNA: TGTGCCAGCAGCTTTAAGGACAGAGATGAAAAACTGTTTTTT. Encoded protein: CASSFKDRDEKLFF.

The CDR3 is CATEPRGPGEKLFF. The CDR3 DNA follows: TGTGCCACCGAACCCAGGGGACCGGGAGAAAAACTGTTTTTT. The chain carries TRBV19 and TRBJ1-4, with D possibly matching TRBD1 (6 bases). The CDR3 has 14 residues. The germline V gene has CDR1 LNHDA and CDR2 SQIVND (reference sequence). V lost 10 bases and J lost 8, with 20 bases in between.

This chain joins TRBV5-1 and TRBJ2-2, with D possibly matching TRBD2 (6 bases). Trimming shortened V by 2 bases and J by 7 bases, and 15 bases separated the two germline ends. Germline CDR1 SGHRS, CDR2 YFSETQ. The CDR3 contains 15 residues. The CDR3 region is CASSFGGGMIGELFF. CDR3 DNA: TGCGCCAGCAGCTTCGGGGGAGGAATGATCGGGGAGCTGTTTTTT.

The rearrangement joins TRBV7-8 to TRBJ2-5; 8 nucleotides agree with TRBD2. The CDR3 is 18 residues long. Germline CDR1 reads SGHVS; CDR2 reads FQNEAQ. V shed 5 bases, J shed 1 base, and the junction held 15 bases outside the gene matches. CDR3 sequence: CASSLFLLAGSGQETQYF. CDR3 coding DNA: TGTGCCAGCAGCCTTTTCCTTTTAGCGGGAAGTGGCCAAGAGACCCAGTACTTC.

This sequence joins TRBV5-1 and TRBJ1-1; D not certain. CDR1 and CDR2 (germline): SGHRS, YFSETQ. Trimming pared 0 bases from V and 4 bases from J, leaving 10 bases between. The CDR3 sequence is 14 residues long. The CDR3 DNA is TGCGCCAGCAGCTTGGAGACACGGGGCACTGAAGCTTTCTTT. Amino acid sequence: CASSLETRGTEAFF.

The chain recombines TRBV5-1 with TRBJ1-6; no clear D gene. CDR1 SGHRS and CDR2 YFSETQ come from the germline V gene. Trimming removed 3 bases from V and 1 base from J, with 5 bases in between. The CDR3 sequence is 14 residues long. CDR3 in amino acids: CASSSGSYNSPLHF. CDR3 bases: TGCGCCAGCAGCTCGGGGTCCTATAATTCACCCCTCCACTTT.

The V gene is TRBV5-4, the J gene TRBJ1-1, with 9 bases fitting TRBD1. The CDR3 has 17 amino acids. From germline, CDR1 is SGHNT and CDR2 YYREEE (reference sequence). J gave up 0 bases and V 6 bases, and 12 bases lay outside the gene matches. The DNA of the CDR3 is TGTGCCAGCATCGGGACAGGGCGGGGTTCCATGAACACTGAAGCTTTCTTT. This translates into CASIGTGRGSMNTEAFF. Full variable domain (rest looked up from reference TRBV5-4 and TRBJ1-1): ETGVTQSPTHLIKTRGQQVTLRCSSQSGHNTVSWYQQALGQGPQFIFQYYREEENGRGNFPPRFSGLQFPNYSSELNVNALELDDSALYLCASIGTGRGSMNTEAFFGQGTRLTVV.

V and J are TRBV5-4 and TRBJ2-5; D is ambiguous. Germline V lookup: CDR1 SGHNT, CDR2 YYREEE (reference sequence). V gave up 4 bases and J gave up 5 bases, with 9 bases separating them. This CDR3 contains 12 residues. The CDR3 region is CASSPSGETQYF. DNA for the CDR3: TGTGCCAGCAGCCCGTCGGGTGAGACCCAGTACTTC.

The chain links TRBV6-6 to TRBJ1-5, with a possible D match to TRBD1 (6 bases). The CDR3 extends over 16 amino acids. V dropped 4 bases and J dropped 3 bases, with 16 bases sitting between them. Looked up from germline, CDR1 is MNHNY and CDR2 is SVGAGI (reference sequence). The CDR3 DNA sequence: TGTGCCAGCAGTTCCCACCGGGACACTTACAATCAGCCCCAGCATTTT. The encoded protein is CASSSHRDTYNQPQHF.

The J gene is TRBJ2-7, the V gene TRBV16; D may be TRBD1 (5 bases). The V end lost 2 bases, the J end lost 0 bases, and 8 bases lay between the germline ends. Germline CDR1 reads KGHSY; CDR2 reads FQNENV. CDR3 size: 14 residues. The CDR3 nucleotides are TGTGCCAGCAGCCAAGCAGGGTACTCCTACGAGCAGTACTTC. Translating it yields CASSQAGYSYEQYF.

The chain has TRBV7-3 and TRBJ2-6; D unresolved. This CDR3 region has 13 residues. V was trimmed by 4 bases and J by 4 bases, leaving 5 bases between them. Per the germline V gene, CDR1 is SGHTA and CDR2 is FQGTGA. CDR3 region: CASSSRGANVLTF. The CDR3 nucleotides read TGTGCCAGCAGCTCCAGAGGGGCCAACGTCCTGACTTTC.

This chain connects TRBV18 to TRBJ2-1, with D possibly being TRBD2 (7 bases). V was shortened by 3 bases and J by 8 bases, with 8 bases between the two germline ends. In germline, CDR1 is KGHSH, CDR2 LQKENI. This CDR3 region has 12 residues. The CDR3 DNA sequence: TGTGCCAGCTCACCGGGGGGGCATGAGCAGTTCTTC. The encoded protein is CASSPGGHEQFF.

This clone has only a few counts. This chain joins TRBV5-1 and TRBJ1-1; TRBD1 agrees at 8 bases. The CDR3 length is 13 residues. Germline V gene lookup returns CDR1 SGHRS and CDR2 YFSETQ. The junction had 6 bases not matched to a gene; V was cut back by 4 bases and J by 7 bases. Here the CDR3 DNA reads TGCGCCAGCAGCCCGGGACAGGCCGATGAAGCTTTCTTT. Protein: CASSPGQADEAFF.

This clone came up once. V usage is TRBV18 and J usage is TRBJ1-1; 7 bases are shared with TRBD1. Per germline, CDR1 KGHSH and CDR2 LQKENI. This CDR3 region has 13 residues. Trimming took 2 bases from V and 7 from J; bases not matched to a gene: 4. The CDR3 DNA follows: TGTGCCAGCTCACCAACCGGACAGGATGAAGCTTTCTTT. It specifies CASSPTGQDEAFF.

The chain uses TRBV4-3 and TRBJ1-1, with D tentatively TRBD1 (5 bases). There are 14 residues in the CDR3. CDR1 and CDR2 from the germline V gene are LGHNA and YSLEER. V lost 0 bases and J lost 4, with 9 bases in between. The CDR3 DNA reads TGCGCCAGCAGCCAAGAAGCGGGGGGCACTGAAGCTTTCTTT. This codes for CASSQEAGGTEAFF.

This chain uses TRBV5-1 with TRBJ2-5; D gene ambiguous. Looked up from germline, CDR1 is SGHRS and CDR2 is YFSETQ. The CDR3 has 15 amino acids. The ends were cut back, 3 bases at V and 2 bases at J, with 14 bases in the middle. The CDR3 DNA is TGCGCCAGCAGCTCCCACAGATATCTGCAAGAGACCCAGTACTTC. Amino acid sequence: CASSSHRYLQETQYF.